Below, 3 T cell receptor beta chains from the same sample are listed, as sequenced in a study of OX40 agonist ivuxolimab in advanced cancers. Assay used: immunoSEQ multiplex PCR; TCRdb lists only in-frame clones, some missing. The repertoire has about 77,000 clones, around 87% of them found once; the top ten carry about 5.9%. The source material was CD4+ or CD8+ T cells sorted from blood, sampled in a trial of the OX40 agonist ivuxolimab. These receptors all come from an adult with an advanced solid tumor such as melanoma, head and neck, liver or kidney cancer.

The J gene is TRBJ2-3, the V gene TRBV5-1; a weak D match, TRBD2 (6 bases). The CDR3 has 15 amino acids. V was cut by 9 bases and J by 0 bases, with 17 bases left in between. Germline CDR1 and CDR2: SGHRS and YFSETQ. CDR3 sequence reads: CATGGRESSTDTQYF. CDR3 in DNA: TGCGCCACCGGAGGACGGGAGTCCAGCACAGATACGCAGTATTTT. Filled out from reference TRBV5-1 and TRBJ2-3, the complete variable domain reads KAGVTQTPRYLIKTRGQQVTLSCSPISGHRSVSWYQQTPGQGLQFLFEYFSETQRNKGNFPGRFSGRQFSNSRSEMNVSTLELGDSALYLCATGGRESSTDTQYFGPGTRLTVL.

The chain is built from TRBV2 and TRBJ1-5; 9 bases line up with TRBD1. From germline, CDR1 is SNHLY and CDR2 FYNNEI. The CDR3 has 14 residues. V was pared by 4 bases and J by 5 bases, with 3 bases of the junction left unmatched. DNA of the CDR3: TGTGCCAGCAGTGTGGGACAGGGCTATCAGCCCCAGCATTTT. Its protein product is CASSVGQGYQPQHF.

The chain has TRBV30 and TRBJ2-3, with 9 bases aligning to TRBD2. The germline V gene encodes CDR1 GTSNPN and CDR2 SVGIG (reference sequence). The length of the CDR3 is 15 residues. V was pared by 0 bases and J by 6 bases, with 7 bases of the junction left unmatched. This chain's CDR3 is CAWSVLAGTGDTQYF. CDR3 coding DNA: TGTGCCTGGAGTGTACTAGCGGGTACCGGGGATACGCAGTATTTT.